This T cell receptor beta chain was captured by sequencing in a study of ipilimumab plus nivolumab after autologous stem cell transplantation. Study-level information: Median doses per patient: roughly 5 ipilimumab, about 8 nivolumab. The myeloma group: high-risk transplant-naive, or relapse within 3 years after first autologous transplant.

The CDR3 is 15 residues long. Germline V gene data show CDR1 as MNHEY and CDR2 as SMNVEV (reference sequence). After removal of 3 bases from V and 6 bases from J, the junction contained 11 bases not matched to a gene. The method was immunoSEQ multiplex PCR; TCRdb's version includes in-frame clones alone and lacks a portion of them. The sample holds about 9,300 clones, approximately 70% seen once. Ipilimumab, 1 mg/kg, started 14 to 28 days after autologous transplant. Patients got 3 mg/kg IV nivolumab weeks 1, 4, 7, 10, then biweekly through week 26. This chain links TRBV27 with TRBJ2-7; 7 bases are shared with TRBD2. The TCR comes from a female donor with multiple myeloma. The sequencing here drew on PBMCs, taken in a trial of ipilimumab plus nivolumab as post-transplant consolidation. The CDR3 DNA follows: TGTGCCAGCAGTTTCCCCGGGCCGCGGGAGCTCGAGCAGTACTTC. Translation: CASSFPGPRELEQYF.